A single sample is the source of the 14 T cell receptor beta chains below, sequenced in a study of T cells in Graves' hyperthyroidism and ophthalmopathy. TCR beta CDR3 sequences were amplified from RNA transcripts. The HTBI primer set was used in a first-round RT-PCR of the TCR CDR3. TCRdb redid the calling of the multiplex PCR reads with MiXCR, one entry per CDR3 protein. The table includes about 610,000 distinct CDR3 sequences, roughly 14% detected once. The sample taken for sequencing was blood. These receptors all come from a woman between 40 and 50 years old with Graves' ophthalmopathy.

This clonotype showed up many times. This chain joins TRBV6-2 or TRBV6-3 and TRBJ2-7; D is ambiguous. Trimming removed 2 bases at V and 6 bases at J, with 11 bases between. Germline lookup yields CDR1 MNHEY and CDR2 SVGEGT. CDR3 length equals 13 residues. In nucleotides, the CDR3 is TGTGCCAGCAGTTACCGGACGAGCACCGAGCAGTACTTC. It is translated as CASSYRTSTEQYF.

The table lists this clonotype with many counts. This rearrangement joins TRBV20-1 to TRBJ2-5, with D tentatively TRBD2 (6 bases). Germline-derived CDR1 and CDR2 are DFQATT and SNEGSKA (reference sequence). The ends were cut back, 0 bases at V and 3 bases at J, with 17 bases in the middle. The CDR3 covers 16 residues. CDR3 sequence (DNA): TGCAGTGCTAGAGAGGACCTAGCGTTTCCCAAAGAGACCCAGTACTTC. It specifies CSAREDLAFPKETQYF.

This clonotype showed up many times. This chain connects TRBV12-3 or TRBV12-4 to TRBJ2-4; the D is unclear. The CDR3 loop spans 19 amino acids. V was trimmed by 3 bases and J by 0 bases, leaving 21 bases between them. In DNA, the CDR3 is TGTGCCAGCAGTTTGATCGGCAGACTCGACGGGCTAGCCAAAAACATTCAGTACTTC. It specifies CASSLIGRLDGLAKNIQYF.

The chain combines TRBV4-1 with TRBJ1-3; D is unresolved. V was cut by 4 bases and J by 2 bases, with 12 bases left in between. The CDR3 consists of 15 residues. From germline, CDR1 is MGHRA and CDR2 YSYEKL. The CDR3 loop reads CASSPGLVAGNTIYF. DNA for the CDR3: TGCGCCAGCAGCCCAGGCCTAGTCGCTGGAAACACCATATATTTT.

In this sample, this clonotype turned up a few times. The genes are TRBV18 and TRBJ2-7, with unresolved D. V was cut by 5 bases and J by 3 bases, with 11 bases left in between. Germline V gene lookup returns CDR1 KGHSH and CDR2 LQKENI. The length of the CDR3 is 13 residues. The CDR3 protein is CASSTTRNYEQYF. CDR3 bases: TGTGCCAGCTCAACAACACGAAACTACGAGCAGTACTTC.

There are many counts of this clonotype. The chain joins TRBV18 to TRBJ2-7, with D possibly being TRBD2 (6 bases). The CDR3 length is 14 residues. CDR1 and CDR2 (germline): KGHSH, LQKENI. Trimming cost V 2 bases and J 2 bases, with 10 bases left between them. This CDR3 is CASSPVSGPYEQYF. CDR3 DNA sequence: TGTGCCAGCTCACCAGTGAGCGGGCCCTACGAGCAGTACTTC.

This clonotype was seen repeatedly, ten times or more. The CDR3 reads CASSEMVGTGELFF. The CDR3 bases are TGTGCCAGCAGTGAAATGGTCGGAACCGGGGAGCTGTTTTTT. The chain combines TRBV6-1 with TRBJ2-2; no firm D call. Trimming cost V 2 bases and J 5 bases, with 9 bases left between them. The CDR3 is 14 residues long. Germline values: CDR1 MNHNS, CDR2 SASEGT.

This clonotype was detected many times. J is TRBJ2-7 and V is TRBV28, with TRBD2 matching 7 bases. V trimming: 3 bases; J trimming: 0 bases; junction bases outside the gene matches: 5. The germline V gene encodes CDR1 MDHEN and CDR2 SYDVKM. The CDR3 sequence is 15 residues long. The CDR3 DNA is TGTGCCAGCAGTTTTGGGCGGGAGTTCTCCTACGAGCAGTACTTC. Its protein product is CASSFGREFSYEQYF.

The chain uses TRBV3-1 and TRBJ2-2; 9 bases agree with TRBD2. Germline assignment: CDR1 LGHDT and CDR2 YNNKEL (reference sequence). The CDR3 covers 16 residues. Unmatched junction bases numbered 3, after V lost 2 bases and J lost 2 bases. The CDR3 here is CASSQPSGINTGELFF. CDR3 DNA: TGTGCCAGCAGCCAACCTAGCGGGATTAACACCGGGGAGCTGTTTTTT.

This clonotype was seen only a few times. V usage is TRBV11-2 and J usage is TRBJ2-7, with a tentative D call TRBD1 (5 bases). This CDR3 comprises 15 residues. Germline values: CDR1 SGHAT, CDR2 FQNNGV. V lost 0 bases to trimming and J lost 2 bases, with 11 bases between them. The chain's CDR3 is CASSLEKGIAYEQYF. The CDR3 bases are TGTGCCAGCAGCTTAGAGAAGGGGATCGCCTACGAGCAGTACTTC. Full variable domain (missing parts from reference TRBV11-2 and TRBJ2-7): EAGVAQSPRYKIIEKRQSVAFWCNPISGHATLYWYQQILGQGPKLLIQFQNNGVVDDSQLPKDRFSAERLKGVDSTLKIQPAKLEDSAVYLCASSLEKGIAYEQYFGPGTRLTVT.

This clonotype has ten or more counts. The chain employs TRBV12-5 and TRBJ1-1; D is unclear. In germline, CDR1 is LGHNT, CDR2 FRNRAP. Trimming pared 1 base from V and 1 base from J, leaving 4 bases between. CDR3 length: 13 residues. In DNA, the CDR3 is TGTGCTAGTGGTTTGGAGCCGAACACTGAAGCTTTCTTT. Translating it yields CASGLEPNTEAFF.

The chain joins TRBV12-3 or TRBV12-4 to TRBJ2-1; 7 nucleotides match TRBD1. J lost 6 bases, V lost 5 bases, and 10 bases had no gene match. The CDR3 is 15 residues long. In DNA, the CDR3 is TGTGCCAGCAGTCCCGGGACAGATCCCCTCAATGAGCAGTTCTTC. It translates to CASSPGTDPLNEQFF.

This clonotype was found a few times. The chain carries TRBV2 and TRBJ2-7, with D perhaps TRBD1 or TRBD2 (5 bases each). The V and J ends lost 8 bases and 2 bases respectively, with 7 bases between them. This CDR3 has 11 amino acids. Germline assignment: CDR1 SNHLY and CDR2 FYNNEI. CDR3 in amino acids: CASEGPYEQYF. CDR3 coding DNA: TGTGCCAGCGAGGGGCCCTACGAGCAGTACTTC.

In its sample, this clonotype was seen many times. CDR3 amino acids: CASSYGGDGTEAFF. In DNA, the CDR3 is TGTGCCAGCAGTTACGGGGGGGATGGCACTGAAGCTTTCTTT. The J gene is TRBJ1-1, the V gene TRBV6-5, with a possible D match to TRBD1 (5 bases). V dropped 2 bases and J dropped 4 bases, with 11 bases sitting between them. CDR3 length: 14 amino acids. Germline CDR1 reads MNHEY; CDR2 reads SVGAGI.